Sequencing of this T cell receptor (beta chain) was carried out in a study of CD8+ T cells in alopecia areata. Study in general: At a dose of 5 to 10 mg twice daily, oral tofacitinib was given to treated patients. Tofacitinib exposure lasted 6 to 18 months, followed by 6 months off drug. Percent affected scalp area, the SALT score, rated treated patients' severity.

The CDR3 covers 12 residues. V was trimmed by 10 bases and J by 5 bases, leaving 12 bases between them. Germline CDR1 is MGHRA and CDR2 is YSYEKL. Concerning this clone itself: Its matching antigen is unknown.

Treatment reported: oral pan-JAK inhibitor, 5-10 mg twice daily. Extraction and reverse transcription of RNA yielded cDNA as the sequencing template. Method: immunoSEQ multiplex PCR; TCRdb's copy keeps in-frame clones and lacks some. The repertoire consists of 190,000 or so clones, with about 60% occurring once and the leading ten covering roughly 12%. General observations from the study: Among the top 100, expanded CD8+ clones were significantly decreased by tofacitinib, as was scalp clonality.

The chain recombines TRBV4-1 with TRBJ2-1; possible D gene TRBD1, 6 bases. The sequencing here drew on CD8+ T cells sorted from blood, taken at week 24, from a patient treated with tofacitinib. This receptor was obtained from a human donor with alopecia areata. The CDR3 sequence is CATQGMDNEQFF. CDR3 DNA: TGCGCCACCCAGGGGATGGACAATGAGCAGTTCTTC.